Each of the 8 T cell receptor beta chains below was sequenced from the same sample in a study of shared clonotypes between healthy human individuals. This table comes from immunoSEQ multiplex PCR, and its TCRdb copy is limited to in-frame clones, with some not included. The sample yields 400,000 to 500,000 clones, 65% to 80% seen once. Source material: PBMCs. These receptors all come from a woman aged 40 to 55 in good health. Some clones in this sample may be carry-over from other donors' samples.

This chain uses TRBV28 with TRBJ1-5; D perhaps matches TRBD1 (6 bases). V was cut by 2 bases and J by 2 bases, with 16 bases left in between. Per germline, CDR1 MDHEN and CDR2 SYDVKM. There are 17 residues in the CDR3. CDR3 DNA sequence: TGTGCCAGCAGTTTAGGGGGCCTAGGGGGTGGCAATCAGCCCCAGCATTTT. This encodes CASSLGGLGGGNQPQHF.

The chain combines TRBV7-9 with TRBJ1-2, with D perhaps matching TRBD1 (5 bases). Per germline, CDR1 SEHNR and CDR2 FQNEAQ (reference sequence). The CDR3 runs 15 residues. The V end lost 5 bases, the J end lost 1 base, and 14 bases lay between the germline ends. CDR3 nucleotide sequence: TGTGCCAGCAGCGCGCGGGACCGGAGTAACTATGGCTACACCTTC. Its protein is CASSARDRSNYGYTF.

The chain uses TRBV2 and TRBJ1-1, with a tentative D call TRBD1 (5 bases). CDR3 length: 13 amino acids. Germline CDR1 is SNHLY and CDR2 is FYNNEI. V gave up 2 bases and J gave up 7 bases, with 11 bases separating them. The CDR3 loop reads CASSESGVGEAFF. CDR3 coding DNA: TGTGCCAGCAGTGAATCGGGGGTCGGTGAAGCTTTCTTT.

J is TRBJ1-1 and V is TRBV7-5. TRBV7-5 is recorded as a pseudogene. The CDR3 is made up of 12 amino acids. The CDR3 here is CASSLLVGEAFF. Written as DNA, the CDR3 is TGTGCCAGCAGCTTATTGGTAGGGGAAGCTTTCTTT.

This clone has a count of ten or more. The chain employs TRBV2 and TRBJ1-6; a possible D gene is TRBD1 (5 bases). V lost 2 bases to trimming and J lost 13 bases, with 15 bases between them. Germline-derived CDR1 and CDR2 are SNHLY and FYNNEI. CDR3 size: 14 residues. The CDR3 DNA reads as TGTGCCAGCAGTGAAACGACAGCGTTCCCCCCCCTCCACTTT. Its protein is CASSETTAFPPLHF.

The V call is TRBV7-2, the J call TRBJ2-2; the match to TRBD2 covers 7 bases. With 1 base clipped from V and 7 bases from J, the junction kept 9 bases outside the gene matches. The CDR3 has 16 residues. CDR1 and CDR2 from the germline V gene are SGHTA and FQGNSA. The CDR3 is CASSLDSAGVGGELFF. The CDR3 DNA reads TGTGCCAGCAGCTTAGATAGCGCGGGGGTCGGCGGGGAGCTGTTTTTT.

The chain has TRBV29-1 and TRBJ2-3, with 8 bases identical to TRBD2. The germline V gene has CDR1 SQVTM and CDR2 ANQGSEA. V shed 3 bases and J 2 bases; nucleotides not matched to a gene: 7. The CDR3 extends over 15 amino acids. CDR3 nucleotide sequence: TGCAGCGTTGAGGTGGCGGGAGGACTCACAGATACGCAGTATTTT. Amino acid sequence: CSVEVAGGLTDTQYF.

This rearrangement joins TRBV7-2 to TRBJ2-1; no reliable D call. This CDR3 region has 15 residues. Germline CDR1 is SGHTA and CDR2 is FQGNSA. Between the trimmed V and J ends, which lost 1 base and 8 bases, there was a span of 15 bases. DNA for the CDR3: TGTGCCAGCAGCTTAGTTCAGAGCCGGTGGGATGAGCAGTTCTTC. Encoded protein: CASSLVQSRWDEQFF.